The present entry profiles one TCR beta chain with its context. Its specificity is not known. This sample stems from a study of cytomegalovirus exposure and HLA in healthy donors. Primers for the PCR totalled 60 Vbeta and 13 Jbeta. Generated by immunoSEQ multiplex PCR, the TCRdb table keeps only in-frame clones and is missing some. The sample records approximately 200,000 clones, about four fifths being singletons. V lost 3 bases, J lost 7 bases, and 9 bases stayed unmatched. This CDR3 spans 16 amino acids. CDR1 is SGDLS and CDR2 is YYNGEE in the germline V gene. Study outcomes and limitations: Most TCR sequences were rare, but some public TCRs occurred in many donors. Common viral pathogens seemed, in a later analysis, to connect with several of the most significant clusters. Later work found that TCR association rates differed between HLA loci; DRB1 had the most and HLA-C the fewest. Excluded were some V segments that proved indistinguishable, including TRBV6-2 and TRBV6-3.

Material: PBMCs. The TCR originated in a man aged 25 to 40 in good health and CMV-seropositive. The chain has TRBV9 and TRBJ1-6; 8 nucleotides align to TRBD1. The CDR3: CASSATPGQVNSPLHF. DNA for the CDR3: TGTGCCAGCAGCGCGACACCGGGACAGGTGAATTCACCCCTCCACTTT.